These 2 T cell receptor beta chains came from one sample sequenced in a study of shared clonotypes between healthy human individuals. The table came from immunoSEQ multiplex PCR; TCRdb's copy has only in-frame clones and leaves some out. The sample gives some 800,000 clones, over 90% of which show up once; 24% is in the top ten. Naive CD8 cells lacked CD45RO, underwent positive selection for CCR7 and left out terminally differentiated effector memory CD45RA+ cells. Input material: naive CD8+ T cells sorted from blood. These receptors were collected from a man younger than 45 in good health.

The CDR3 bases are TGCGCCAGCAGGCAAACATACAGGGAGAACACTGAAGCTTTCTTT. It specifies CASRQTYRENTEAFF. The V gene is TRBV4-1, the J gene TRBJ1-1; D possibly corresponds to TRBD1 (6 bases). Germline V gives CDR1 MGHRA, CDR2 YSYEKL. Between the trimmed V and J ends, which lost 6 bases and 1 base, there was a span of 15 bases. CDR3 length: 15 amino acids.

V and J are TRBV4-1 and TRBJ2-2; no firm D call. CDR1 and CDR2 (germline): MGHRA, YSYEKL. The CDR3 is 15 residues long. Trimming took 1 base from V and 3 from J, leaving 9 bases between them. The CDR3 DNA reads as TGCGCCAGCAGCCAAGTACCAAGCGACACCGGGGAGCTGTTTTTT. Protein sequence: CASSQVPSDTGELFF.